This is a list of T cell receptor beta chains from one sample in a study of radiation and T cells in renal cell carcinoma. The table came from immunoSEQ multiplex PCR; TCRdb's copy has only in-frame clones and leaves some out. The sample lists about 50,000 clones, 65% to 90% seen once, with around 29% in the top ten. Here the sequenced sample was blood, taken from a patient whose treatment included radiotherapy and nephrectomy. Receptors originate from a woman in her 70s with renal cell carcinoma. The CDR3 runs from the conserved cysteine through the conserved F or W. D genes are given only for firm matches. Where a row states a size, it is once, few, many or the class of an expanded clone; other rows omit it.

d_gene,abundance,j_gene,v_gene,CDR3aa,CDR3nt
-,-,TRBJ2-1,TRBV5-8,CASSFPNEQFF,TGTGCCAGCAGCTTTCCCAATGAGCAGTTCTTC
TRBD1,few,TRBJ1-4,TRBV25-1,CASSALGTGVRREKLFF,TGTGCCAGCAGTGCCCTCGGGACAGGGGTTCGAAGGGAAAAACTGTTTTTT
TRBD1,-,TRBJ1-2,TRBV18,CASSLTGQAYGYTF,TGTGCCAGCTCACTTACGGGACAGGCCTATGGCTACACCTTC
TRBD1,-,TRBJ2-1,TRBV6-1,CASSEFTGGYNEQFF,TGTGCCAGCAGTGAATTTACAGGGGGCTACAATGAGCAGTTCTTC
-,-,TRBJ2-3,TRBV29-1,CSKRDGTDTQYF,TGCAGCAAGAGGGACGGCACAGATACGCAGTATTTT
TRBD2,-,TRBJ2-1,TRBV6-5,CASTSAGVANEQFF,TGTGCCAGCACTTCAGCGGGAGTGGCAAATGAGCAGTTCTTC
-,-,TRBJ2-3,TRBV11-2,CASSPSTDTQYF,TGTGCCAGCAGCCCGAGCACAGATACGCAGTATTTT
-,-,TRBJ1-2,TRBV7-8,CASSSTGRYGYTF,TGTGCCAGCAGCTCGACAGGACGCTATGGCTACACCTTC
TRBD1,-,TRBJ2-7,TRBV11-2,CASSADRVLREQYF,TGTGCCAGCAGCGCGGACAGGGTCCTTCGTGAGCAGTACTTC
-,-,TRBJ2-5,TRBV27,CASSFGGRETQYF,TGTGCCAGCAGTTTCGGGGGGCGAGAGACCCAGTACTTC
-,-,TRBJ2-7,TRBV27,CASSPGRWDNYEQYF,TGTGCCAGCAGTCCAGGCCGGTGGGACAACTACGAGCAGTACTTC
TRBD1,few,TRBJ1-4,TRBV6-6,CASSSGTGFNEKLFF,TGTGCCAGCAGTTCTGGGACAGGGTTTAATGAAAAACTGTTTTTT
-,-,TRBJ1-1,TRBV27,CASSLNGLWTEAFF,TGTGCCAGCAGTTTAAATGGCCTTTGGACTGAAGCTTTCTTT
-,-,TRBJ1-1,TRBV5-4,CASSLGDVGANTEAFF,TGTGCCAGCAGCTTGGGCGACGTCGGGGCAAACACTGAAGCTTTCTTT
TRBD1,-,TRBJ1-2,TRBV15,CATSRAGQGEHGYTF,TGTGCCACCAGCAGAGCCGGACAGGGGGAGCATGGCTACACCTTC
-,-,TRBJ2-1,TRBV4-3,CASSQDWQDSRSYNEQFF,TGCGCCAGCAGCCAAGATTGGCAGGACTCCCGCTCCTACAATGAGCAGTTCTTC
TRBD2,-,TRBJ2-1,TRBV27,CASSPYRLAGDYNEQFF,TGTGCCAGCAGTCCATACAGACTAGCGGGGGACTACAATGAGCAGTTCTTC
TRBD1,-,TRBJ2-1,TRBV18,CASSPGDRGSYNEQFF,TGTGCCAGCTCACCTGGGGACAGGGGCAGCTACAATGAGCAGTTCTTC
-,-,TRBJ1-1,TRBV5-4,CASSLGGAPEAFF,TGTGCCAGCAGCTTGGGGGGGGCCCCTGAAGCTTTCTTT
-,-,TRBJ2-7,TRBV28,CASSFVGQPPYEQYF,TGTGCCAGCAGTTTTGTTGGACAGCCCCCCTACGAGCAGTACTTC
-,large,TRBJ2-4,TRBV7-9,CASSPDGLAKNIQYF,TGTGCCAGCAGCCCGGATGGGTTAGCCAAAAACATTCAGTACTTC
-,few,TRBJ1-1,TRBV29-1,CSVEGGVLNTEAFF,TGCAGCGTTGAGGGGGGGGTCCTGAACACTGAAGCTTTCTTT
-,few,TRBJ2-1,TRBV20-1,CSASFEQFF,TGCAGTGCTAGTTTTGAGCAGTTCTTC
-,-,TRBJ1-1,TRBV2,CASRLQGLTLGNTEAFF,TGTGCCAGCAGGTTGCAGGGGCTCACCCTTGGGAACACTGAAGCTTTCTTT
TRBD1,-,TRBJ1-4,TRBV6-1,CASSEQGTVGEKLFF,TGTGCCAGCAGTGAACAAGGGACAGTGGGGGAAAAACTGTTTTTT
-,-,TRBJ1-5,TRBV30,CAWSLQDQPQHF,TGTGCCTGGAGTCTACAGGATCAGCCCCAGCATTTT
-,-,TRBJ1-1,TRBV4-3,CASSQSRGTEAFF,TGCGCCAGCAGCCAAAGCAGGGGCACTGAAGCTTTCTTT
-,-,TRBJ1-5,TRBV21-1,CASSKGKYRDRDQPQHF,TGTGCCAGCAGCAAAGGTAAGTACCGGGACCGCGACCAGCCCCAGCATTTT
-,-,TRBJ2-2,TRBV7-3,CASSYEANTGELFF,TGTGCCAGCAGCTACGAGGCCAACACCGGGGAGCTGTTTTTT
-,-,TRBJ1-5,TRBV28,CASSSGFINNQPQHF,TGTGCCAGCAGCTCGGGATTCATAAACAATCAGCCCCAGCATTTT
TRBD1,-,TRBJ1-2,TRBV5-5,CASSLGQRTNGYTF,TGTGCCAGCAGCCTGGGACAGAGAACCAATGGCTACACCTTC
-,-,TRBJ2-3,TRBV6-5,CASRAATGTQYF,TGTGCCAGCAGGGCGGCCACCGGTACGCAGTATTTT
TRBD2,-,TRBJ2-3,TRBV5-1,CASSLTSGTADTQYF,TGCGCCAGCAGCTTGACTAGCGGGACTGCAGATACGCAGTATTTT
-,-,TRBJ2-3,TRBV6-1,CASSDLVTDTQYF,TGTGCCAGCAGTGACTTGGTCACAGATACGCAGTATTTT
-,once,TRBJ1-2,TRBV19,CASKDGTNAYGYTF,TGTGCCTCAAAGGATGGGACAAACGCCTATGGCTACACCTTC
-,once,TRBJ2-7,TRBV2,CASSPGYEQYF,TGTGCCAGCAGCCCCGGGTACGAGCAGTACTTC
TRBD1,-,TRBJ2-5,TRBV2,CASSPDRAQETQYF,TGTGCCAGCAGTCCCGACAGGGCCCAAGAGACCCAGTACTTC
TRBD1,few,TRBJ1-1,TRBV30,CAWSVTGDTEAFF,TGTGCCTGGAGTGTCACAGGGGATACTGAAGCTTTCTTT
-,few,TRBJ2-7,TRBV21-1,CASSTGGAKSSYEQYF,TGTGCCAGCAGCACGGGCGGGGCAAAAAGCTCCTACGAGCAGTACTTC
-,-,TRBJ1-2,TRBV27,CASSHTRGGGYTF,TGTGCCAGCAGTCATACAAGAGGAGGTGGCTACACCTTC
TRBD1,-,TRBJ1-1,TRBV5-5,CASKGQGATEAFF,TGTGCCAGCAAGGGACAGGGGGCAACTGAAGCTTTCTTT
TRBD2,-,TRBJ2-1,TRBV4-2,CASSQDGTSSYNEQFF,TGTGCCAGCAGCCAAGATGGGACTAGCTCATACAATGAGCAGTTCTTC
-,-,TRBJ1-2,TRBV9,CASSPRQEDNYGYTF,TGTGCCAGCAGCCCACGGCAGGAAGATAACTATGGCTACACCTTC
-,few,TRBJ1-1,TRBV7-9,CWWGESGPGTEAFF,TGCTGGTGGGGAGAATCAGGGCCCGGCACTGAAGCTTTCTTT
-,-,TRBJ1-4,TRBV6-5,CASSNFPGKLFF,TGTGCCAGCAGCAACTTCCCTGGGAAACTGTTTTTT